This passage covers 16 T cell receptor beta chains from one sample sequenced in a study of blood T cell repertoires in COVID-19. Profiling relied on immunoSEQ multiplex PCR, and the TCRdb table lists in-frame clones only, not all of them. The table has approximately 150,000 clones, approximately 80% seen once. The sample consisted of PBMCs or T cells enriched from blood (not recorded which). These receptors were obtained from a woman in her 40s who had recovered from COVID-19.

The chain employs TRBV29-1 and TRBJ1-2; no reliable D call. Germline lookup yields CDR1 SQVTM and CDR2 ANQGSEA. With 4 bases removed from V and 1 base from J, the gap between germline ends came to 10 bases. This CDR3 is 13 amino acids long. CDR3 amino acids: CSVARELNYGYTF. The CDR3 DNA follows: TGCAGCGTTGCAAGAGAGCTTAACTATGGCTACACCTTC.

The chain employs TRBV18 and TRBJ2-1, with D possibly being TRBD2 (7 bases). This CDR3 is 16 amino acids long. Germline V gene data show CDR1 as KGHSH and CDR2 as LQKENI. The V and J ends lost 5 bases and 9 bases respectively, with 23 bases between them. For the CDR3, the DNA is TGTGCCAGCTCATCCCTGGAGGGGGGGGAATCAGGTGAGCAGTTCTTC. Its translation: CASSSLEGGESGEQFF.

The chain couples TRBV18 to TRBJ2-7, with TRBD1 identical over 8 bases. The CDR3 is made up of 12 amino acids. Looked up from germline, CDR1 is KGHSH and CDR2 is LQKENI. V shed 5 bases, J shed 6 bases, and the junction held 3 bases outside the gene matches. The CDR3 DNA reads as TGTGCCAGCTCAGCCGACAGGGGCGAGCAGTACTTC. Its protein product is CASSADRGEQYF.

The chain has TRBV18 and TRBJ2-3, with 12 bases that match TRBD2. Trimming at V came to 5 bases and at J to 4 bases, leaving 4 bases not matched to a gene. CDR3 length: 15 residues. Germline CDR1 KGHSH, CDR2 LQKENI. In nucleotides, the CDR3 is TGTGCCAGCTCAACGACTAGCGGGAGTGCAGATACGCAGTATTTT. The encoded protein is CASSTTSGSADTQYF.

This chain connects TRBV3-1 (or the pseudogene TRBV3-2) to TRBJ2-7; 8 nucleotides agree with TRBD2. V lost 1 base to trimming and J lost 2 bases; unmatched junction nucleotides: 4. From germline, CDR1 is LGHDT and CDR2 YNNKEL (reference sequence). The CDR3 runs to 15 residues. The DNA of the CDR3 is TGTGCCAGCAGCCAAGGTAGCGGGGTACCCTACGAGCAGTACTTC. Its protein is CASSQGSGVPYEQYF.

The rearrangement joins TRBV10-3 to TRBJ2-1; a possible D gene is TRBD1 (6 bases). Looked up from germline, CDR1 is ENHRY and CDR2 is SYGVKD. V shed 5 bases and J shed 2 bases, with 10 bases lying between them. The CDR3 has 14 amino acids. The CDR3 loop is CAISIGQPYNEQFF. CDR3 DNA: TGTGCCATCAGTATAGGACAGCCCTACAATGAGCAGTTCTTC.

The gene calls are TRBV7-6 and TRBJ1-1, with D unresolved. CDR1 SGHVS and CDR2 FNYEAQ come from the germline V gene. The CDR3 runs to 18 residues. The V end was cut by 2 bases, the J end by 0 bases, with 19 bases between. The CDR3 loop is CASSLLGGHTLMNTEAFF. The CDR3 DNA sequence: TGTGCCAGCAGCTTACTAGGTGGCCACACCCTCATGAACACTGAAGCTTTCTTT.

This chain connects TRBV11-2 to TRBJ2-7; D not resolved. Trimming shortened V by 1 base and J by 5 bases, and 3 bases separated the two germline ends. The CDR3 is 11 amino acids. Looked up from germline, CDR1 is SGHAT and CDR2 is FQNNGV. CDR3 region: CASSLGDEQYF. The CDR3, as DNA: TGTGCCAGCAGCTTAGGAGACGAGCAGTACTTC.

CDR3 DNA sequence: TGTGCCAGCAGCCCCTTGAACAGGAACACTGAAGCTTTCTTT. Residues: CASSPLNRNTEAFF. The rearrangement links TRBV7-9 to TRBJ1-1; D is uncertain. The germline gives CDR1 SEHNR, CDR2 FQNEAQ (reference sequence). Trimming pared 5 bases from V and 1 base from J, leaving 11 bases between. The CDR3 covers 14 residues. Based on the CDR3 plus reference TRBV7-9 and TRBJ1-1, the full variable domain is DTGVSQNPRHKITKRGQNVTFRCDPISEHNRLYWYRQTLGQGPEFLTYFQNEAQLEKSRLLSDRFSAERPKGSFSTLEIQRTEQGDSAMYLCASSPLNRNTEAFFGQGTRLTVV.

The genes are TRBV5-1 and TRBJ2-7, with 9 bases aligning to TRBD1. Per germline, CDR1 SGHRS and CDR2 YFSETQ. With V trimmed by 0 bases and J by 5 bases, 3 bases remained unmatched. The CDR3 sequence is 14 residues long. Here the CDR3 reads CASSLAGQGNEQYF. For the CDR3, the DNA is TGCGCCAGCAGCTTGGCCGGACAGGGGAACGAGCAGTACTTC. Together with reference TRBV5-1 and TRBJ2-7, the CDR3 gives the full variable domain: KAGVTQTPRYLIKTRGQQVTLSCSPISGHRSVSWYQQTPGQGLQFLFEYFSETQRNKGNFPGRFSGRQFSNSRSEMNVSTLELGDSALYLCASSLAGQGNEQYFGPGTRLTVT.

A few counts support this clone. The chain combines TRBV2 with TRBJ2-7; 10 bases align to TRBD1. V was clipped by 2 bases and J by 4 bases; unmatched bases: 8. The CDR3 is 16 residues long. Germline-derived CDR1 and CDR2 are SNHLY and FYNNEI. This CDR3 reads CASSELLGDRGYEQYF. CDR3 DNA sequence: TGTGCCAGCAGTGAACTGTTAGGGGACAGGGGTTACGAGCAGTACTTC.

The V gene is TRBV2, the J gene TRBJ1-5, with 7 bases fitting TRBD1. The CDR3 is made up of 15 amino acids. With V trimmed by 2 bases and J by 3 bases, 4 bases remained unmatched. Germline CDR1 and CDR2: SNHLY and FYNNEI. The CDR3 loop is CASSESGTDNQPQHF. The DNA for the CDR3 is TGTGCCAGCAGTGAATCCGGGACAGACAATCAGCCCCAGCATTTT.

The chain combines TRBV2 with TRBJ1-6, with D hard to call. The CDR3 runs to 15 residues. Germline values: CDR1 SNHLY, CDR2 FYNNEI. V lost 3 bases, J lost 0 bases, and 6 bases lay in between. CDR3 amino acids: CASSEGGSYNSPLHF. CDR3 bases: TGTGCCAGCAGTGAGGGAGGCTCCTATAATTCACCCCTCCACTTT.

This clone was counted a single time. The chain has TRBV13 and TRBJ2-1; 10 bases match TRBD2. The CDR3 runs 15 residues. CDR1 and CDR2 from the germline V gene are PRHDT and FYEKMQ (reference sequence). V trimming: 5 bases; J trimming: 4 bases; junction bases outside the gene matches: 5. CDR3 nucleotides: TGTGCCAGCAGCACACTAGCGGGACAATACAATGAGCAGTTCTTC. Its translation is CASSTLAGQYNEQFF. Full variable domain (missing parts from reference TRBV13 and TRBJ2-1): AAGVIQSPRHLIKEKRETATLKCYPIPRHDTVYWYQQGPGQDPQFLISFYEKMQSDKGSIPDRFSAQQFSDYHSELNMSSLELGDSALYFCASSTLAGQYNEQFFGPGTRLTVL.

The chain links TRBV15 to TRBJ1-1; D ambiguous. Deletions cut 0 bases from V and 5 bases from J, with 19 bases between. Germline CDR1 reads LNHNV; CDR2 reads YYDKDF (reference sequence). The CDR3 length is 17 residues. The CDR3 sequence is CATSRDLLGSTGTEAFF. CDR3 coding DNA: TGTGCCACCAGCAGAGATCTCTTAGGATCGACCGGGACTGAAGCTTTCTTT.

This chain connects TRBV13 to TRBJ2-3; possible D gene TRBD2, 5 bases. This CDR3 is built from 16 residues. V lost 5 bases to trimming and J lost 0 bases, with 15 bases between them. Germline CDR1 reads PRHDT; CDR2 reads FYEKMQ (reference sequence). The CDR3 spells CASSALSAASTDTQYF. CDR3 nucleotide sequence: TGTGCCAGCAGCGCCCTTAGCGCGGCGAGCACAGATACGCAGTATTTT.